This paragraph covers one TCR beta chain sequence. This CDR3 spans 14 amino acids. Germline V gives CDR1 LGHNT, CDR2 FRNRAP. The ends were cut back, 5 bases at V and 9 bases at J, with 17 bases in the middle. Sequencing used immunoSEQ multiplex PCR; TCRdb keeps in-frame clones, though not all of them. The sample records over 85,000 clones, over 75% being singletons. The sample comes from a study of blood T cell repertoires in COVID-19. At the level of the study: The samples span acute and convalescent COVID-19 from the United States, Italy and Spain. T cells, B-cell-depleted T cells, or PBMCs supplied cDNA or gDNA.

Sequencing used peripheral blood. The gene calls are TRBV12-5 and TRBJ2-1; D might be TRBD2 (5 bases). The source is a human donor in a cohort sampled during active COVID-19. CDR3 DNA: TGTGCTAGTGGTCTGGGTGCGGGTCTTGGTGAGCAGTTCTTC. Translated: CASGLGAGLGEQFF. Combining the CDR3 with reference TRBV12-5 and TRBJ2-1 gives the whole variable domain DARVTQTPRHKVTEMGQEVTMRCQPILGHNTVFWYRQTMMQGLELLAYFRNRAPLDDSGMPKDRFSAEMPDATLATLKIQPSEPRDSAVYFCASGLGAGLGEQFFGPGTRLTVL.